Following are 22 T cell receptor beta chains from one sample sequenced in a study of cytomegalovirus exposure and HLA in healthy donors. The study ran its PCR with 60 Vbeta and 13 Jbeta primers. Some clones are missing from TCRdb's copy, which holds only in-frame ones; the method was immunoSEQ multiplex PCR. The data show some 100,000 clones, around three quarters seen once. The material sequenced was PBMCs. All receptors derive from a female donor in good health and CMV-seronegative.

The chain is built from TRBV6-5 and TRBJ1-1, with a weak D call TRBD1 (5 bases). The CDR3 contains 14 residues. CDR1 MNHEY and CDR2 SVGAGI come from the germline V gene. Trimming removed 9 bases from V and 7 bases from J, with 21 bases in between. This chain's CDR3 is CASTTPGRGGEAFF. The CDR3 coding sequence is TGTGCCAGTACGACCCCGGGGAGGGGAGGTGAAGCTTTCTTT.

The chain has TRBV21-1 and TRBJ1-2; the DNA was not used to check the table's D call, TRBD1. TRBV21-1 is listed as a pseudogene. The CDR3 totals 15 residues. The CDR3 bases are TGTGCCAGCAGCAAAGGTGCCAGGGTCATCGATGGCTACACCTTC. Translated: CASSKGARVIDGYTF.

The V gene is TRBV27, the J gene TRBJ2-7; possibly TRBD2 for D (7 bases). V lost 0 bases, J lost 11 bases, and 20 bases lay in between. CDR3 length equals 15 residues. Germline V gene sequence: CDR1 MNHEY, CDR2 SMNVEV (reference sequence). The CDR3 reads CASSLSGRGARGEYF. The CDR3 nucleotides are TGTGCCAGCAGTTTATCGGGGAGGGGGGCCAGAGGGGAGTACTTC.

The CDR3 spells CASSTDRETYYGYTF. CDR3 in DNA: TGTGCCAGTAGTACGGACAGGGAAACTTACTATGGCTACACCTTC. The chain combines TRBV19 with TRBJ1-2; 8 bases agree with TRBD1. The V gene's germline CDR1 is LNHDA and CDR2 SQIVND (reference sequence). V dropped 4 bases and J dropped 3; count of bases not matched to a gene: 7. The CDR3 is 15 residues long.

This chain joins TRBV6-1 and TRBJ1-6, with TRBD1 identical over 10 bases. V trimming: 8 bases; J trimming: 5 bases; junction bases outside the gene matches: 6. Per the germline V gene, CDR1 is MNHNS and CDR2 is SASEGT. The CDR3 loop spans 15 amino acids. CDR3 region: CASGLTGGDNSPLHF. The DNA of the CDR3 is TGTGCCAGCGGGTTGACAGGGGGCGATAATTCACCCCTCCACTTT.

Remarks on this clone: One end of the junction is discordant with germline, which a read error may explain. Other DNA variants within this sample encode the same CDR3. The chain couples TRBV12-5 to TRBJ1-6; the match to TRBD1 covers 7 bases. Germline CDR1 and CDR2: LGHNT and FRNRAP. The CDR3 spans 14 residues. The CDR3 sequence is CASGQGEFNSPLHF. The CDR3, as DNA: TGTGCTAGTGGGCAGGGGGAGTTTAATTCCCCCCTCCACTTT. Looking up the rest from reference TRBV12-5 and TRBJ1-6 gives the full variable domain: DARVTQTPRHKVTEMGQEVTMRCQPILGHNTVFWYRQTMMQGLELLAYFRNRAPLDDSGMPKDRFSAEMPDATLATLKIQPSEPRDSAVYFCASGQGEFNSPLHFGNGTRLTVT.

V and J are TRBV29-1 and TRBJ2-2; TRBD2 matches at 9 bases. CDR3 length: 14 residues. The ends lost 8 bases at V and 5 bases at J; junction bases unmatched: 9. Germline assignment: CDR1 SQVTM and CDR2 ANQGSEA. The CDR3 here is CSTRGGLGTGELFF. The CDR3, as DNA: TGCAGCACGCGGGGGGGCCTTGGGACCGGGGAGCTGTTTTTT.

V is TRBV6-5 and J is TRBJ2-7, with a tentative D call TRBD1 (5 bases). CDR1 and CDR2 (germline): MNHEY, SVGAGI. This CDR3 is 13 amino acids long. Trimming removed 2 bases from V and 6 bases from J, with 11 bases in between. Written as DNA, the CDR3 is TGTGCCAGCAGTTACGCAACAGGCGGCGAGCAGTACTTC. Residues: CASSYATGGEQYF.

The gene calls are TRBV6-5 and TRBJ2-3; perhaps TRBD1 as D (6 bases). The CDR3 loop spans 16 amino acids. Trimming removed 4 bases from V and 0 bases from J, with 14 bases in between. Germline V gene lookup returns CDR1 MNHEY and CDR2 SVGAGI. The CDR3 bases are TGTGCCAGCAGTTTAGGACAGTCACCTAGCACAGATACGCAGTATTTT. Its protein product is CASSLGQSPSTDTQYF.

This clone was detected once. J is TRBJ1-4 and V is TRBV7-8, with TRBD1 matching 7 bases. The germline gives CDR1 SGHVS, CDR2 FQNEAQ. After removal of 2 bases from V and 8 bases from J, the junction contained 8 bases not matched to a gene. The CDR3 spans 15 residues. The CDR3 DNA is TGTGCCAGCAGCTTAAGAACAGGGGTACGGGAAAAACTGTTTTTT. This codes for CASSLRTGVREKLFF.

The CDR3 loop is CASSQRDLSTGELFF. The CDR3 nucleotides read TGCGCCAGCAGCCAACGCGATTTGAGTACCGGGGAGCTGTTTTTT. The genes are TRBV4-3 and TRBJ2-2, with D hard to call. The CDR3 has 15 residues. V was pared by 2 bases and J by 5 bases, with 12 bases between. The germline V gene has CDR1 LGHNA and CDR2 YSLEER.

This clone has more than one count but fewer than ten. The chain recombines TRBV2 with TRBJ1-5, with 10 bases fitting TRBD1. The CDR3 covers 15 residues. Germline trimming cut 6 bases from V and 5 bases from J; bases unmatched to any gene: 7. Germline-derived CDR1 and CDR2 are SNHLY and FYNNEI. The chain's CDR3 is CASRRTGGLDQPQHF. The CDR3, as DNA: TGTGCCAGCAGGCGGACAGGGGGATTAGATCAGCCCCAGCATTTT.

The V gene is TRBV4-2, the J gene TRBJ1-2; 7 positions match TRBD1. CDR3 length: 16 residues. V lost 3 bases to trimming and J lost 2 bases; unmatched junction nucleotides: 9. Germline CDR1 reads LGHNA; CDR2 reads YNFKEQ. CDR3 sequence: CASSQEGGARNYGYTF. CDR3 sequence (DNA): TGTGCCAGCAGCCAGGAAGGGGGCGCGAGGAACTATGGCTACACCTTC.

The chain employs TRBV18 and TRBJ2-2; 9 bases fit TRBD1. V dropped 4 bases and J dropped 3; count of bases not matched to a gene: 3. Germline V lookup: CDR1 KGHSH, CDR2 LQKENI. This CDR3 has 15 amino acids. As DNA, the CDR3 is TGTGCCAGCTCACTTCGGACAGGGGACACCGGGGAGCTGTTTTTT. Translated: CASSLRTGDTGELFF. Full variable domain (rest looked up from reference TRBV18 and TRBJ2-2): NAGVMQNPRHLVRRRGQEARLRCSPMKGHSHVYWYRQLPEEGLKFMVYLQKENIIDESGMPKERFSAEFPKEGPSILRIQQVVRGDSAAYFCASSLRTGDTGELFFGEGSRLTVL.

The J gene is TRBJ2-1, the V gene TRBV2; 9 bases are shared with TRBD1. With V trimmed by 8 bases and J by 5 bases, 13 bases remained unmatched. This CDR3 has 16 residues. CDR1 and CDR2 from the germline V gene are SNHLY and FYNNEI. The DNA of the CDR3 is TGTGCCAGCGGAACAGGGGGCGGGCGGCCTGACAATGAGCAGTTCTTC. Translated: CASGTGGGRPDNEQFF.

V and J are TRBV9 and TRBJ2-3, with 7 positions matching TRBD2. From germline, CDR1 is SGDLS and CDR2 YYNGEE. This CDR3 spans 16 amino acids. The V and J ends lost 4 bases and 5 bases, in that order; junction bases with no gene match: 13. Written as DNA, the CDR3 is TGTGCCAGCAGCCCCGTGGGAGGGGACTTCAGAGATACGCAGTATTTT. Translated, it gives CASSPVGGDFRDTQYF. The full variable domain, its missing parts supplied by reference TRBV9 and TRBJ2-3, is DSGVTQTPKHLITATGQRVTLRCSPRSGDLSVYWYQQSLDQGLQFLIQYYNGEERAKGNILERFSAQQFPDLHSELNLSSLELGDSALYFCASSPVGGDFRDTQYFGPGTRLTVL.

This rearrangement joins TRBV5-1 to TRBJ2-6, with 7 bases matching TRBD2. The CDR3 totals 13 residues. V lost 7 bases, J lost 2 bases, and 0 bases stayed unmatched. The V gene's germline CDR1 is SGHRS and CDR2 YFSETQ. The CDR3 DNA reads as TGCGCCAGCGGGGGGGCTGGGGCCAACGTCCTGACTTTC. Residues: CASGGAGANVLTF.

The rearrangement links TRBV7-2 to TRBJ1-5; no clear D gene. The CDR3 loop spans 15 amino acids. Germline V gene lookup returns CDR1 SGHTA and CDR2 FQGNSA. Trimming took 5 bases from V and 1 from J, leaving 12 bases between them. The CDR3 spells CASSASAGSNQPQHF. CDR3 sequence (DNA): TGTGCCAGCAGCGCGAGTGCAGGAAGCAATCAGCCCCAGCATTTT.

The chain carries TRBV13 and TRBJ2-7; 7 positions match TRBD1. Germline CDR1 reads PRHDT; CDR2 reads FYEKMQ (reference sequence). With 5 bases clipped from V and 5 bases from J, the junction kept 9 bases outside the gene matches. This CDR3 has 14 amino acids. CDR3 bases: TGTGCCAGCAGCGAACAGGGGCGACGTAACGAGCAGTACTTC. Protein: CASSEQGRRNEQYF.

This clone has more than one count but fewer than ten. J is TRBJ2-7 and V is TRBV6-5; no clear D gene. This CDR3 has 14 residues. Germline CDR1 and CDR2: MNHEY and SVGAGI. V shed 7 bases and J shed 0 bases, with 13 bases lying between them. The CDR3 sequence: CASKSRFSSYEQYF. CDR3 bases: TGTGCCAGCAAAAGCCGGTTCTCCTCCTACGAGCAGTACTTC.

The chain links TRBV2 to TRBJ1-4; D call uncertain. Trimming pared 4 bases from V and 2 bases from J, leaving 8 bases between. CDR1 is SNHLY and CDR2 is FYNNEI in the germline V gene. CDR3 size: 14 residues. This chain's CDR3 is CASSVGLTNEKLFF. The DNA of the CDR3 is TGTGCCAGCAGTGTCGGTCTCACTAATGAAAAACTGTTTTTT.

V and J are TRBV30 and TRBJ2-3, with D perhaps matching TRBD1 (5 bases). With 2 bases removed from V and 5 bases from J, the gap between germline ends came to 8 bases. Germline V gene lookup returns CDR1 GTSNPN and CDR2 SVGIG (reference sequence). CDR3 length: 12 amino acids. The CDR3 region is CAWSLQGDTQYF. CDR3 bases: TGTGCCTGGAGTTTGCAGGGAGATACGCAGTATTTT.